This T cell receptor (beta chain) was captured in a study of blood T cell repertoires in COVID-19. Study-level background: Samples came from the United States, Italy and Spain, spanning acute and convalescent COVID-19.

The table came from immunoSEQ multiplex PCR; TCRdb's copy has only in-frame clones and leaves some out. This table holds under 200,000 clones, around 90% found once. Trimming removed 4 bases from V and 3 bases from J; junction bases left unmatched: 7. The V gene's germline CDR1 is ENHRY and CDR2 SYGVKD. The CDR3 contains 15 residues. V gene TRBV10-3 combines with J gene TRBJ1-2, with 8 positions matching TRBD1. Sequencing used peripheral blood. This clonotype originated in a man between 60 and 75 years old with active or convalescent COVID-19. CDR3 region: CAISVNDRGDYGYTF. For the CDR3, the DNA is TGTGCCATCAGTGTCAATGACAGGGGAGACTATGGCTACACCTTC.